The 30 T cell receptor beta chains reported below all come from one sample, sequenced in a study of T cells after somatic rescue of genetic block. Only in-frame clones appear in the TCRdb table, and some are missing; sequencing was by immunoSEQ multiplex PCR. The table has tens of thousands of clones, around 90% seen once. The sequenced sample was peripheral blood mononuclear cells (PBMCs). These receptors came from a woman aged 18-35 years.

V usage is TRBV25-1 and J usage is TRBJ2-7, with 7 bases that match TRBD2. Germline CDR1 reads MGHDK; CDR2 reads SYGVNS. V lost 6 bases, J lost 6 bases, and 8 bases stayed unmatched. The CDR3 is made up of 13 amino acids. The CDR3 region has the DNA TGTGCCAGCAGCCCCGGAGGGGAGGGCGAGCAGTACTTC. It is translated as CASSPGGEGEQYF.

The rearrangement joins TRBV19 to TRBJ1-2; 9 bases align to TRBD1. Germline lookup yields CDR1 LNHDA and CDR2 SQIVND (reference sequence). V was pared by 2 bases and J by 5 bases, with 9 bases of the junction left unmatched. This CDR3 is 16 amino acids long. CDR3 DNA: TGTGCCAGTAGTATACTGTGGACAGGGGTTGGGTATGGCTACACCTTC. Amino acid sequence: CASSILWTGVGYGYTF.

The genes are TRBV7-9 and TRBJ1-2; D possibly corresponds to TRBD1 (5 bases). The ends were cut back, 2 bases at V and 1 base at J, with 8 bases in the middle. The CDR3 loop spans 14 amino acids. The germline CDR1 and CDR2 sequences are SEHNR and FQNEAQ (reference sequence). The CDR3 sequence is CASSLSGDNYGYTF. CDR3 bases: TGTGCCAGCAGCTTATCGGGGGATAACTATGGCTACACCTTC.

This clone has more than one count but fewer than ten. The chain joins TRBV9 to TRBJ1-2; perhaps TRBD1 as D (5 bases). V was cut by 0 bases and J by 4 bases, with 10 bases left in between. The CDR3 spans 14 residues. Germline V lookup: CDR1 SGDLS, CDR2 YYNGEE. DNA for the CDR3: TGTGCCAGCAGCGTAGCTCGGGGGTCCTATGGCTACACCTTC. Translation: CASSVARGSYGYTF.

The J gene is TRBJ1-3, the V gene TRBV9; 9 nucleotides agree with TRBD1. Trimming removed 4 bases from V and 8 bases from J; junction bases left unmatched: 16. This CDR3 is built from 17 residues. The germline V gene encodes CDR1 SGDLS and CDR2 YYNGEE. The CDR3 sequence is CASSLTGARTGVDTIYF. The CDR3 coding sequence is TGTGCCAGCAGCCTCACGGGTGCCCGGACAGGGGTTGACACCATATATTTT.

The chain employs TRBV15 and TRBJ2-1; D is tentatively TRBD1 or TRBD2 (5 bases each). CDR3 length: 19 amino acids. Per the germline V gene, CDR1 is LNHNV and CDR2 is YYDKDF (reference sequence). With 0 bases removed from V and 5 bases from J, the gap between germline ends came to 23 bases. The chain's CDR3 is CATSRDSLVGEPGHNEQFF. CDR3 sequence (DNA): TGTGCCACCAGCAGAGATAGTCTGGTGGGGGAGCCGGGACACAATGAGCAGTTCTTC.

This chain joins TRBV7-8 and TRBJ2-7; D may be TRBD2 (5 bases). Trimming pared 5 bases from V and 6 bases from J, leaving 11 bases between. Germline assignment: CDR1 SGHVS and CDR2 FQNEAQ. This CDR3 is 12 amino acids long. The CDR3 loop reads CASSLLRGEQYF. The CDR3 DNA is TGTGCCAGCAGCCTCCTACGGGGCGAGCAGTACTTC.

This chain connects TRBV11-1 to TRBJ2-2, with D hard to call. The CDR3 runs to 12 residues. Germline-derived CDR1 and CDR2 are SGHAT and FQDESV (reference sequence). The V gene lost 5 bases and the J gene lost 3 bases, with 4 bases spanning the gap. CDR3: CASSPDTGELFF. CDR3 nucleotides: TGTGCCAGCAGCCCGGACACCGGGGAGCTGTTTTTT.

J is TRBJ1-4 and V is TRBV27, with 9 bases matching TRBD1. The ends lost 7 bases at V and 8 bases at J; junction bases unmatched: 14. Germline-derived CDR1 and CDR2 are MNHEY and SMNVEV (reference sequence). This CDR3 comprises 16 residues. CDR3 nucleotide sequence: TGTGCCAGCACCACCATCCTGGACAGGGGCAGGGAAAAACTGTTTTTT. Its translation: CASTTILDRGREKLFF. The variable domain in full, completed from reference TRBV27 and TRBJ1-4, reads EAQVTQNPRYLITVTGKKLTVTCSQNMNHEYMSWYRQDPGLGLRQIYYSMNVEVTDKGDVPEGYKVSRKEKRNFPLILESPSPNQTSLYFCASTTILDRGREKLFFGSGTQLSVL.

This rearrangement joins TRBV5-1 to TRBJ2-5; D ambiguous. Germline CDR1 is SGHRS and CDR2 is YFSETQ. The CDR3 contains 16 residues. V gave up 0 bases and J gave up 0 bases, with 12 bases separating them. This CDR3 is CASSLGLGLDQETQYF. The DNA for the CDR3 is TGCGCCAGCAGCTTGGGTCTGGGCCTGGACCAAGAGACCCAGTACTTC.

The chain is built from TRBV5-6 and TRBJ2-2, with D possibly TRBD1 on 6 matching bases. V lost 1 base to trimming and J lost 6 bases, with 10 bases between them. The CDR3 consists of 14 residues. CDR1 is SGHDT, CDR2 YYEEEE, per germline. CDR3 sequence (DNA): TGTGCCAGCAGCTTGTGGGGGCGGGCCGGGGAGCTGTTTTTT. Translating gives CASSLWGRAGELFF.

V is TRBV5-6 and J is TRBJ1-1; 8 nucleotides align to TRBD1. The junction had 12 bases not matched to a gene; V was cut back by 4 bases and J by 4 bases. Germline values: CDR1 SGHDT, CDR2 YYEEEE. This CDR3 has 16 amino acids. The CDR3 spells CASSPFPRGRGTEAFF. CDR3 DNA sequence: TGTGCCAGCAGCCCCTTTCCCAGGGGGCGAGGCACTGAAGCTTTCTTT.

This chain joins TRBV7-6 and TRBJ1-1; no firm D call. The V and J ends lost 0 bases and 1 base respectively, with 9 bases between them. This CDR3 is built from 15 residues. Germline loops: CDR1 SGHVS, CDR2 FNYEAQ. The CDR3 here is CASSLAAGWNTEAFF. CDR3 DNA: TGTGCCAGCAGCTTAGCGGCGGGTTGGAACACTGAAGCTTTCTTT.

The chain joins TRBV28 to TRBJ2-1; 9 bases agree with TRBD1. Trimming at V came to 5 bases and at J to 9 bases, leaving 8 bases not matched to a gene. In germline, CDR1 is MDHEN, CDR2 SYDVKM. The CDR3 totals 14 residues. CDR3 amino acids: CASSIGTGPVEQFF. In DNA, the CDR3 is TGTGCCAGCAGTATTGGGACAGGGCCCGTTGAGCAGTTCTTC.

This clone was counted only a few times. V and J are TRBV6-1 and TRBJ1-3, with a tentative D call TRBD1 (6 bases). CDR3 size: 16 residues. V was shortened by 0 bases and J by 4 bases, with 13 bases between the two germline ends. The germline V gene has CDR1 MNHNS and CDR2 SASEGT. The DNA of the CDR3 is TGTGCCAGCAGTGAAGCTACAGGGCGAGGAGGAAACACCATATATTTT. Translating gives CASSEATGRGGNTIYF.

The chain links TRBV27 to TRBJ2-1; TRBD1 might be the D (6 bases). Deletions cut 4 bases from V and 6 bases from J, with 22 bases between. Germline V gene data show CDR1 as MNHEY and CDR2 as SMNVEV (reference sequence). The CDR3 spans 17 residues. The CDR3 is CASSSRKPGVQRNEQFF. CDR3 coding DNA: TGTGCCAGCAGTTCCCGAAAACCAGGGGTCCAGCGCAATGAGCAGTTCTTC.

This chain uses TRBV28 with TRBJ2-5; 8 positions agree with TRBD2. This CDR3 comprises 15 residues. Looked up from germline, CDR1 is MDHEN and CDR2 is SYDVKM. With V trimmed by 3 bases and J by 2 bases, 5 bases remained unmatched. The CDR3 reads CASSFPGLAQETQYF. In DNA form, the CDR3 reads TGTGCCAGCAGTTTCCCCGGACTAGCACAAGAGACCCAGTACTTC.

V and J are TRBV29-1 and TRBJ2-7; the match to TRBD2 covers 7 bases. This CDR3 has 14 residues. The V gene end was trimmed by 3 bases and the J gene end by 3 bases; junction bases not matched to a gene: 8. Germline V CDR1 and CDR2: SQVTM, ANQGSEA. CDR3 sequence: CSVEGLAENYEQYF. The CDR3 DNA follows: TGCAGCGTTGAGGGGCTAGCGGAAAACTACGAGCAGTACTTC.

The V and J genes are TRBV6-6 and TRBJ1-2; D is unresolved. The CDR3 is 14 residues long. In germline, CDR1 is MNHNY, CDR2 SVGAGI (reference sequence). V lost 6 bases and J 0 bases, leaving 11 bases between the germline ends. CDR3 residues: CASREPGTNYGYTF. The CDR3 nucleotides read TGTGCCAGCAGGGAACCGGGAACTAACTATGGCTACACCTTC.

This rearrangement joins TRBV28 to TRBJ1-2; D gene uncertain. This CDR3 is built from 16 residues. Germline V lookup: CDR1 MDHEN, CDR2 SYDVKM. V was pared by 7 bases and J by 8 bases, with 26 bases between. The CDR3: CASTRPRPLLARGYTF. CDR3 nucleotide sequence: TGTGCCAGCACCCGGCCCAGGCCCCTCCTCGCCCGCGGCTACACCTTC.

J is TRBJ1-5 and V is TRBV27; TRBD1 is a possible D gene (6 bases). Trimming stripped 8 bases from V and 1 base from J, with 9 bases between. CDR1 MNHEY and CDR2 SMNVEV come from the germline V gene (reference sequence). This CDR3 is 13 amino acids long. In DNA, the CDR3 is TGTGCCAGCGGGGGCGGGAGCAATCAGCCCCAGCATTTT. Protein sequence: CASGGGSNQPQHF.

The CDR3, as DNA: TGTGCTAGTGCACCAGACTCCTGGGGGGACTATGGCTACACCTTC. It yields the protein CASAPDSWGDYGYTF. The genes are TRBV12-5 and TRBJ1-2; possible D gene TRBD1, 5 bases. This CDR3 has 15 residues. Trimming took 7 bases from V and 3 from J, leaving 18 bases between them. Germline V gives CDR1 LGHNT, CDR2 FRNRAP.

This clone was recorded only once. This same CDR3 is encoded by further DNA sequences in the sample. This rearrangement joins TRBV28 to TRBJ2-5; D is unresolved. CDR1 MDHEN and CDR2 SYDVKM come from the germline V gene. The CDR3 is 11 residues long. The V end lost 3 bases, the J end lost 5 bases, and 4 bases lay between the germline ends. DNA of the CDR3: TGTGCCAGCAGTTTCAGGGAGACCCAGTACTTC. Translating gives CASSFRETQYF.

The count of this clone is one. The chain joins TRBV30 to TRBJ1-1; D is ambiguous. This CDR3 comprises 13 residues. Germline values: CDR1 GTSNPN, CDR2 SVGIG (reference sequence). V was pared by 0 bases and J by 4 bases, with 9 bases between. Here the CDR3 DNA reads TGTGCCTGGAGTGTAACGGGATCCACTGAAGCTTTCTTT. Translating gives CAWSVTGSTEAFF.

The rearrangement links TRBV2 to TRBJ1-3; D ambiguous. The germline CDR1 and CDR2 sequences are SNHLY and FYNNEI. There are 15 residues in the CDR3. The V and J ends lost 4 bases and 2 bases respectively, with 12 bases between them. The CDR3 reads CASSGEPFAGNTIYF. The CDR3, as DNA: TGTGCCAGCAGTGGGGAGCCCTTCGCTGGAAACACCATATATTTT. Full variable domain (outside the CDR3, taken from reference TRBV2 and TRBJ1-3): EPEVTQTPSHQVTQMGQEVILRCVPISNHLYFYWYRQILGQKVEFLVSFYNNEISEKSEIFDDQFSVERPDGSNFTLKIRSTKLEDSAMYFCASSGEPFAGNTIYFGEGSWLTVV.

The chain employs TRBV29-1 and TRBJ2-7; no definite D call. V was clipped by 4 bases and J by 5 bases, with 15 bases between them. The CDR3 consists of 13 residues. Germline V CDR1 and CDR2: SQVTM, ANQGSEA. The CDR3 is CSVGGRTWDEQYF. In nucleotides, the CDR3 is TGCAGCGTTGGAGGACGGACGTGGGACGAGCAGTACTTC.

Here the CDR3 DNA reads TGTGCCAGCAGCCCCTTGGGGGGCGGTGGGGCCAACGTCCTGACTTTC. Its translation: CASSPLGGGGANVLTF. The chain employs TRBV7-6 and TRBJ2-6; perhaps D is TRBD1 or TRBD2 (6 bases each). CDR1 is SGHVS, CDR2 FNYEAQ, per germline. CDR3 size: 16 residues. V shed 5 bases and J shed 3 bases, with 14 bases lying between them.

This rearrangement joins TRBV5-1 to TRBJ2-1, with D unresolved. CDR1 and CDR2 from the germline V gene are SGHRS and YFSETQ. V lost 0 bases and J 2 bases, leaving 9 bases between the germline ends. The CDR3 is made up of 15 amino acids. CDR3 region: CASSLASTPYNEQFF. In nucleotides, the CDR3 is TGCGCCAGCAGCTTGGCAAGCACTCCCTACAATGAGCAGTTCTTC.

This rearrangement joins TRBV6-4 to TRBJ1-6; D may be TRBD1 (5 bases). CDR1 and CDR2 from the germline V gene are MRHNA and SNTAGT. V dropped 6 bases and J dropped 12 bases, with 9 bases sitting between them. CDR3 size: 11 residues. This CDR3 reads CASSRGGPLHF. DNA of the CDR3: TGTGCCAGCAGCCGTGGGGGACCCCTCCACTTT.

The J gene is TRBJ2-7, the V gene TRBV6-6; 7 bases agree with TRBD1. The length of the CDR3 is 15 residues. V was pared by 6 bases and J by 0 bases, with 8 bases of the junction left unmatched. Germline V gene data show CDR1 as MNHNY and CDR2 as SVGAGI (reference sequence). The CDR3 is CASSPPGQYSYEQYF. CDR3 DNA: TGTGCCAGCAGCCCCCCGGGACAGTACTCCTACGAGCAGTACTTC.